The 11 T cell receptor beta chains below were found in one sample sequenced in a study of CD4 T cells in relation to SARS-CoV-2 and coronaviruses. The data were produced by immunoSEQ multiplex PCR, yet TCRdb's version contains in-frame clones alone and is incomplete. Altogether tens of thousands of clones are present, approximately 80% being singletons, with the ten largest covering roughly 1.2%. Which antigens these TCRs recognize remains unknown. Sequenced input: naive CD4+ T cells from PBMCs, cultured in vitro. Subset reported: naive CD4+ T cells isolated by negative enrichment. Receptors were obtained from an adult with COVID-19.

V gene TRBV5-6 combines with J gene TRBJ2-3; maybe TRBD2 (5 bases). Germline CDR1 reads SGHDT; CDR2 reads YYEEEE. The V end was cut by 5 bases, the J end by 0 bases, with 19 bases between. This CDR3 is built from 17 residues. CDR3 nucleotides: TGTGCCAGCAGGGAGACTAAGAAATACACTAGCACAGATACGCAGTATTTT. Encoded protein: CASRETKKYTSTDTQYF.

The V and J genes are TRBV18 and TRBJ2-7, with TRBD1 matching 12 bases. This CDR3 has 15 residues. Trimming took 4 bases from V and 6 from J; bases not matched to a gene: 7. Germline V CDR1 and CDR2: KGHSH, LQKENI. The chain's CDR3 is CASSHPGQGASEQYF. CDR3 bases: TGTGCCAGCTCACACCCGGGACAGGGGGCTTCCGAGCAGTACTTC.

V gene TRBV6-2 or TRBV6-3 combines with J gene TRBJ2-1, with D hard to call. CDR1 is MNHEY and CDR2 is SVGEGT in the germline V gene. The germline V and J ends were trimmed by 5 bases and 5 bases, with 4 bases remaining between them. The CDR3 covers 11 residues. The CDR3 nucleotides are TGTGCCAGCAGTGTAGACAATGAGCAGTTCTTC. Protein product: CASSVDNEQFF.

This chain connects TRBV9 to TRBJ2-3; 10 bases agree with TRBD1. Germline CDR1 and CDR2: SGDLS and YYNGEE. The V gene end was trimmed by 4 bases and the J gene end by 5 bases; junction bases not matched to a gene: 4. The CDR3 runs to 14 residues. This CDR3 reads CASSPGQGRDTQYF. The CDR3 coding sequence is TGTGCCAGCAGCCCGGGACAGGGGAGAGATACGCAGTATTTT.

V usage is TRBV28 and J usage is TRBJ2-2; 13 nucleotides align to TRBD2. With V trimmed by 3 bases and J by 3 bases, 10 bases remained unmatched. The germline CDR1 and CDR2 sequences are MDHEN and SYDVKM. This CDR3 contains 19 residues. The CDR3 DNA reads as TGTGCCAGCAGTTTGGCACTAGCGGGAGGGACGCGGGACACCGGGGAGCTGTTTTTT. This encodes CASSLALAGGTRDTGELFF.

A single count supports this clone. The chain links TRBV6-4 to TRBJ1-6; D call uncertain. V dropped 8 bases and J dropped 5 bases, with 10 bases sitting between them. Germline V gene lookup returns CDR1 MRHNA and CDR2 SNTAGT. The CDR3 consists of 13 residues. CDR3 amino acids: CASRGVDNSPLHF. CDR3 sequence (DNA): TGTGCCAGCCGGGGAGTTGATAATTCACCCCTCCACTTT.

V usage is TRBV19 and J usage is TRBJ1-6; no reliable D call. Deletions cut 7 bases from V and 10 bases from J, with 17 bases between. The CDR3 extends over 14 amino acids. CDR1 LNHDA and CDR2 SQIVND come from the germline V gene (reference sequence). CDR3 in DNA: TGTGCCAGTAACACTGGGAAGGAACGATCACCCCTCCACTTT. It is translated as CASNTGKERSPLHF.

This clone was seen only a few times. CDR3 sequence: CASSPSIRGEQYF. The CDR3 bases are TGTGCCAGCAGCCCTAGTATTAGGGGGGAGCAGTACTTC. This rearrangement joins TRBV27 to TRBJ2-7; weak D call: TRBD1 (6 bases). There are 13 residues in the CDR3. The germline V and J ends were trimmed by 6 bases and 7 bases, with 16 bases remaining between them. Germline lookup yields CDR1 MNHEY and CDR2 SMNVEV (reference sequence).

Here the CDR3 reads CATRRQGNTGELFF. Here the CDR3 DNA reads TGTGCCACCCGGCGACAGGGGAACACCGGGGAGCTGTTTTTT. V and J are TRBV27 and TRBJ2-2; 7 nucleotides agree with TRBD1. The trim removed 10 bases at V and 1 base at J, leaving 6 bases unmatched. CDR1 and CDR2 (germline): MNHEY, SMNVEV (reference sequence). The CDR3 has 14 residues.

DNA for the CDR3: TGTGCCAGCAGCCGACAGGGGGCGAGGGACACTGAAGCTTTCTTT. Protein: CASSRQGARDTEAFF. The chain links TRBV7-9 to TRBJ1-1; 10 bases align to TRBD1. This CDR3 region has 15 residues. CDR1 and CDR2 (germline): SEHNR, FQNEAQ (reference sequence). Trimming cost V 5 bases and J 3 bases; bases outside gene matches: 6.

A single count supports this clone. V usage is TRBV9 and J usage is TRBJ2-1; 10 bases fit TRBD2. V shed 4 bases and J 0 bases; nucleotides not matched to a gene: 4. The CDR3 contains 16 residues. Germline-derived CDR1 and CDR2 are SGDLS and YYNGEE. CDR3 coding DNA: TGTGCCAGCAGCCCCCCTAGCGGGAGCTCCTACAATGAGCAGTTCTTC. Translating gives CASSPPSGSSYNEQFF.